A selection of T cell receptor beta chains follows, all from one sample in a study of technical replicates of blood from a few donors. Clones were sequenced by immunoSEQ multiplex PCR, and TCRdb holds only the in-frame ones, with some missing. The sample records tens of thousands of clones, 95% being singletons. Source material: T cells isolated from PBMCs. These receptors were taken from a human donor in good health. CDR3s include the opening cysteine and the closing phenylalanine or tryptophan. D genes are given only for firm matches. Clone size is not always given. Where it is, it says once, few, many or a class for expanded clones.

j_call clone_size d_call v_call cdr3_nt cdr3_aa
TRBJ1-5 NA NA TRBV6-4 TGTGCCAGCAGTGACGCCCCAGGGGAAGGCAATCAGCCCCAGCATTTT CASSDAPGEGNQPQHF
TRBJ1-1 NA NA TRBV6-5 TGTGCCAGCAGCCTCGGACAAAACACTGAAGCTTTCTTT CASSLGQNTEAFF
TRBJ1-4 NA NA TRBV7-9 TGTGCCAGCAGCTTAGGCGTATCAACTAATGAAAAACTGTTTTTT CASSLGVSTNEKLFF
TRBJ2-3 NA NA TRBV7-9 TGTGCCAGCAGCTTAGGTTCTGGGGCCTACACAGATACGCAGTATTTT CASSLGSGAYTDTQYF
TRBJ1-6 NA NA TRBV19 TGTGCCAGTAGTATTAGTATTAATTCACCCCTCCACTTT CASSISINSPLHF
TRBJ1-5 NA TRBD1 TRBV28 TGTGCCAGCAGTTCCGCCGGGACAGGGGCCTGGGCAGATTATAGCAATCAGCCCCAGCATTTT CASSSAGTGAWADYSNQPQHF
TRBJ2-1 once NA TRBV4-1 TGCGCCAGCAGCCAAGATCCCGGACTTGACTCCTACAATGAGCAGTTCTTC CASSQDPGLDSYNEQFF
TRBJ2-1 NA TRBD1 TRBV4-1 TGCGCCAGCAGCCAAGATAGGGGGCCGGCTTACAATGAGCAGTTCTTC CASSQDRGPAYNEQFF
TRBJ2-1 few NA TRBV10-2 TGCGCCAGCAGCGGCCAGGGTAATGAGCAGTTCTTC CASSGQGNEQFF
TRBJ1-3 NA TRBD1 TRBV9 TGTGCCAGCAGGGGGACAGGTTCTGGAAACACCATATATTTT CASRGTGSGNTIYF
TRBJ2-3 NA TRBD2 TRBV19 TGTGCCAGTAGTAGTGGGGGAGGGCAGGCAGATACGCAGTATTTT CASSSGGGQADTQYF
TRBJ2-1 NA TRBD2 TRBV4-2 TGTGCCAGTGGACTAGCGGGGACTAGCTCCTACAATGAGCAGTTCTTC CASGLAGTSSYNEQFF
TRBJ2-7 NA NA TRBV1 TGCACCAGCAGCGAATCCGGGACTAGCGGATCACCAGGGTCCTACGAGCAGTACTTC CTSSESGTSGSPGSYEQYF
TRBJ2-3 NA TRBD1 TRBV12-5 TGTGCTAGTGGTTTGGTGGTCCTTAAACTCGGGACAGCTAATTTATCGGATACGCAGTATTTT CASGLVVLKLGTANLSDTQYF
TRBJ2-7 NA TRBD2 TRBV7-9 TGTGCCAGCAGCTTAGCCCGCTTAGGCCGGGGGGGGAGCTCCTACGAGCAGTACTTC CASSLARLGRGGSSYEQYF
TRBJ2-3 once NA TRBV7-9 TGTGCCAGCAGCTTATGGCCTAGCACAGATACGCAGTATTTT CASSLWPSTDTQYF
TRBJ1-2 NA NA TRBV6-5 TGTGCCAGCAGTTACTTTAGTGGTTATGGCTACACCTTC CASSYFSGYGYTF
TRBJ2-7 NA TRBD2 TRBV6-5 TGTGCCAGCAGTTACGAGCGGGGTAACGAGCAGTACTTC CASSYERGNEQYF
TRBJ2-1 NA NA TRBV5-1 TGCGCCAGCAGCTTGGGTCCAGGGCGAGGTTTGAATGAGCAGTTCTTC CASSLGPGRGLNEQFF
TRBJ1-1 once NA TRBV5-4 TGTGCCAGCAGGCTTACTAACATGAACACTGAAGCTTTCTTT CASRLTNMNTEAFF
TRBJ1-6 NA TRBD1 TRBV5-6 TGTGCCAGCAGCGCCTCGGACAGGGGGAATTCACCCCTCCACTTT CASSASDRGNSPLHF
TRBJ2-3 NA NA TRBV7-9 TGTGCCAGCGCGGGATCAGATACGCAGTATTTT CASAGSDTQYF